Listed here are 9 T cell receptor beta chains from one sample, sequenced in a study of identical twins. TCRdb re-analysed the 5' RACE reads in MiXCR, keeping a single row per CDR3 protein. The repertoire holds about 520,000 distinct CDR3 sequences, with roughly 21% as singletons. The same data also went into a second study, on T cells expressing NK-cell markers.

Sequencing used CD4+ T cells sorted from blood. The receptors stem from a woman aged 18-29 years in good health.

The chain links TRBV29-1 to TRBJ1-2, with TRBD1 as a possible D gene (5 bases). The germline V gene has CDR1 SQVTM and CDR2 ANQGSEA. V lost 0 bases, J lost 4 bases, and 15 bases lay in between. The CDR3 contains 15 residues. The CDR3 loop is CSVEDSRGMVYGYTF. CDR3 in DNA: TGCAGCGTTGAAGATTCTCGGGGGATGGTCTATGGCTACACCTTC.

The rearrangement uses TRBV3-1 and TRBJ2-7; no clear D gene. The DNA end lines up better with TRBJ2-5; the J call may be wrong. The CDR3 loop spans 12 amino acids. The V gene's germline CDR1 is LGHDT and CDR2 YNNKEL (reference sequence). CDR3 DNA sequence: TGTGCCAGCAGCCAAGGCCCCGGGACCCAGTACTTC. Its protein is CASSQGPGTQYF.

The V and J genes are TRBV5-6 and TRBJ2-4, with TRBD2 as a possible D gene (5 bases). Deletions cut 4 bases from V and 4 bases from J, with 9 bases between. Germline-derived CDR1 and CDR2 are SGHDT and YYEEEE. There are 13 residues in the CDR3. The CDR3: CASSETRKNIQYF. In DNA, the CDR3 is TGTGCCAGCAGCGAAACTAGGAAAAACATTCAGTACTTC.

The gene calls are TRBV7-8 and TRBJ2-7; D not certain. Germline CDR1 SGHVS, CDR2 FQNEAQ. CDR3 length: 12 residues. V lost 5 bases, J lost 4 bases, and 9 bases lay in between. The CDR3 nucleotides are TGTGCCAGCAGCCCCCCGGTGTACGAGCAGTACTTC. It translates to CASSPPVYEQYF.

The chain carries TRBV20-1 and TRBJ1-1; 8 bases are shared with TRBD1. The V and J ends lost 4 bases and 3 bases, in that order; junction bases with no gene match: 7. The CDR3 length is 14 residues. CDR1 DFQATT and CDR2 SNEGSKA come from the germline V gene (reference sequence). CDR3 sequence: CSAKPTGVDTEAFF. The CDR3 nucleotides are TGCAGTGCTAAACCGACAGGGGTCGACACTGAAGCTTTCTTT.

The chain has TRBV20-1 and TRBJ1-3, with D hard to call. V lost 4 bases to trimming and J lost 0 bases, with 10 bases between them. The germline V gene has CDR1 DFQATT and CDR2 SNEGSKA (reference sequence). This CDR3 has 14 residues. As DNA, the CDR3 is TGCAGTGCTAAGAATCCGAACTCTGGAAACACCATATATTTT. As protein: CSAKNPNSGNTIYF.

The chain employs TRBV12-3 or TRBV12-4 and TRBJ2-7; D not resolved. Trimming removed 3 bases at V and 1 base at J, with 7 bases between. The CDR3 runs to 13 residues. The CDR3 protein is CASSFFVSYEQYF. The CDR3 DNA follows: TGTGCCAGCAGTTTCTTCGTATCCTACGAGCAGTACTTC.

The rearrangement uses TRBV20-1 and TRBJ2-1; tentative D call: TRBD1 (6 bases). Trimming pared 6 bases from V and 0 bases from J, leaving 18 bases between. The CDR3 is made up of 16 amino acids. Germline lookup yields CDR1 DFQATT and CDR2 SNEGSKA (reference sequence). The DNA of the CDR3 is TGCAGTGCCCTATTTTCTACAGGGAGCTCCTACAATGAGCAGTTCTTC. Amino acids: CSALFSTGSSYNEQFF.

There are a few counts of this clonotype. The chain carries TRBV5-1 and TRBJ2-1; 13 nucleotides match TRBD2. The CDR3 loop spans 15 amino acids. The junction had 6 bases not matched to a gene; V was cut back by 3 bases and J by 9 bases. Germline V gives CDR1 SGHRS, CDR2 YFSETQ. CDR3 nucleotides: TGCGCCAGCAGCTATGGACTAGCGGGAGTTGTTGAGCAGTTCTTC. Translating it yields CASSYGLAGVVEQFF.